These 18 T cell receptor beta chains share one sample of origin, sequenced in a study of beta chain features in type 1 diabetes. Expressed TCRB transcripts were sequenced after all isolated RNA was converted to cDNA. Profiling relied on immunoSEQ multiplex PCR, and the TCRdb table lists in-frame clones only, not all of them. In the table there are about 300,000 clones, around 7.8% of which are singletons. Material for sequencing was central memory CD4+ T cells from blood. Receptors were obtained from a woman aged 18-29 years in good health.

This clone was counted at least ten times. The rearrangement links TRBV6-1 to TRBJ2-7, with D maybe TRBD2 (5 bases). CDR1 is MNHNS and CDR2 is SASEGT in the germline V gene. This CDR3 contains 15 residues. Trimming took off 7 bases at V and 4 bases at J, with 20 bases between the two ends. The CDR3: CASMGDSEGLYEQYF. The CDR3 region has the DNA TGTGCCAGCATGGGTGATTCAGAGGGTTTGTACGAGCAGTACTTC.

This clone was found a few times. The rearrangement joins TRBV7-2 to TRBJ2-3; D unclear. Germline CDR1 reads SGHTA; CDR2 reads FQGNSA. Between the trimmed V and J ends, which lost 5 bases and 5 bases, there was a span of 5 bases. The CDR3 totals 11 residues. CDR3 nucleotide sequence: TGTGCCAGCAGCGCAAGAGATACGCAGTATTTT. It translates to CASSARDTQYF.

This chain links TRBV27 with TRBJ2-5; 7 bases line up with TRBD2. Germline CDR1 and CDR2: MNHEY and SMNVEV (reference sequence). V lost 8 bases, J lost 6 bases, and 12 bases stayed unmatched. The CDR3 runs to 14 residues. The CDR3 here is CASQLASGSKTQYF. The CDR3 coding sequence is TGTGCCAGCCAACTAGCGTCCGGGAGTAAGACCCAGTACTTC.

This clone has a count of ten or more. The J gene is TRBJ2-1, the V gene TRBV14; a weak D match, TRBD2 (6 bases). From germline, CDR1 is SGHDN and CDR2 FVKESK. This CDR3 is built from 14 residues. V was pared by 5 bases and J by 4 bases, with 12 bases between. CDR3 sequence (DNA): TGTGCCAGCAGCGGACTAATGGGATACAATGAGCAGTTCTTC. It codes for CASSGLMGYNEQFF.

The chain combines TRBV28 with TRBJ1-6; D is unclear. V lost 2 bases and J lost 7, with 9 bases in between. Looked up from germline, CDR1 is MDHEN and CDR2 is SYDVKM. The CDR3 sequence is 14 residues long. The CDR3, as DNA: TGTGCCAGCAGTTTAGGCGGGAGGAATTCACCCCTCCACTTT. Amino acid sequence: CASSLGGRNSPLHF.

This clone was seen a few times. The chain carries TRBV7-2 and TRBJ2-1; D perhaps matches TRBD1 (5 bases). Germline lookup yields CDR1 SGHTA and CDR2 FQGNSA. V was shortened by 8 bases and J by 8 bases, with 13 bases between the two germline ends. The CDR3 is 12 amino acids. CDR3 protein: CASQQATDEQFF. CDR3 coding DNA: TGTGCCAGCCAACAGGCGACGGATGAGCAGTTCTTC.

This clone was counted between two and nine times. The V call is TRBV6-4, the J call TRBJ1-5; maybe TRBD1 (5 bases). Germline CDR1 and CDR2: MRHNA and SNTAGT. The CDR3 is made up of 13 amino acids. Trimming removed 4 bases from V and 5 bases from J, with 9 bases in between. The CDR3 protein is CASSVGPDQPQHF. In DNA form, the CDR3 reads TGTGCCAGCAGTGTGGGACCGGATCAGCCCCAGCATTTT.

The DNA for the CDR3 is TGTGCCAGCAGCTTAGGGGTCGCCTACGAGCAGTACGTC. Translating it yields CASSLGVAYEQYV. The V call is TRBV7-2, the J call TRBJ2-7; D call uncertain. This CDR3 comprises 13 residues. From germline, CDR1 is SGHTA and CDR2 FQGNSA. V lost 1 base and J lost 2, with 6 bases in between.

This rearrangement joins TRBV7-9 to TRBJ1-2; a possible D gene is TRBD1 (5 bases). V shed 5 bases and J shed 0 bases, with 10 bases lying between them. CDR1 is SEHNR and CDR2 is FQNEAQ in the germline V gene (reference sequence). This CDR3 has 14 residues. The CDR3: CASSRDSTNYGYTF. In DNA form, the CDR3 reads TGTGCCAGCAGCCGGGACTCCACTAACTATGGCTACACCTTC.

The J gene is TRBJ1-1, the V gene TRBV11-3; perhaps TRBD1 as D (5 bases). Germline CDR1 and CDR2: SGHNT and YENEEA. Trimming left V 4 bases short and J 11 bases short, with 11 bases between. The CDR3 totals 11 residues. CDR3 DNA: TGTGCCAGCAGCTCGACAGCGGGGGCTTTCTTT. Translation gives CASSSTAGAFF.

This clone was recorded many times. V and J are TRBV5-1 and TRBJ2-5, with no clear D. Trimming cost V 7 bases and J 2 bases, with 12 bases left between them. Germline CDR1 and CDR2: SGHRS and YFSETQ. The CDR3 contains 13 residues. The CDR3 DNA reads TGCGCCAGCCGGGTTGTCGGTCAAGAGACCCAGTACTTC. This codes for CASRVVGQETQYF.

This clone was detected a few times. The genes are TRBV18 and TRBJ1-2, with 12 bases that match TRBD1. Trimming at V came to 3 bases and at J to 8 bases, leaving 4 bases not matched to a gene. The CDR3 contains 14 residues. Germline-derived CDR1 and CDR2 are KGHSH and LQKENI. The chain's CDR3 is CASSPGQGASGYTF. CDR3 sequence (DNA): TGTGCCAGCTCACCGGGACAGGGGGCGAGCGGCTACACCTTC.

The chain joins TRBV5-1 to TRBJ2-7; the D gene could be TRBD1 or TRBD2 (5 bases each). Trimming removed 2 bases from V and 4 bases from J, with 19 bases in between. This CDR3 comprises 16 residues. The V gene's germline CDR1 is SGHRS and CDR2 YFSETQ. The DNA of the CDR3 is TGCGCCAGCAGCTTTACGTCTAGGGGACGGACTTACGAGCAGTACGTC. Translation: CASSFTSRGRTYEQYV.

The sample holds a few counts of this clone. This chain joins TRBV5-4 and TRBJ2-1; D ambiguous. In germline, CDR1 is SGHNT, CDR2 YYREEE (reference sequence). The germline V and J ends were trimmed by 2 bases and 6 bases, with 9 bases remaining between them. This CDR3 contains 13 residues. The DNA for the CDR3 is TGTGCCAGCAGCTTCCCTCGAGGCAATGAGCAGTTCTTC. Translated: CASSFPRGNEQFF.

The chain employs TRBV4-1 and TRBJ1-2, with 8 nucleotides matching TRBD1. The CDR3 spans 16 residues. The ends lost 1 base at V and 1 base at J; junction bases unmatched: 5. Germline-derived CDR1 and CDR2 are MGHRA and YSYEKL. CDR3 nucleotide sequence: TGCGCCAGCAGCCAAGTCGGGACAGGAGTTAACTATGGCTACACCTTC. Translated: CASSQVGTGVNYGYTF.

This chain connects TRBV11-2 to TRBJ1-2; D is unclear. In germline, CDR1 is SGHAT, CDR2 FQNNGV. The V end was cut by 7 bases, the J end by 8 bases, with 17 bases between. The CDR3 is made up of 13 amino acids. CDR3: CASTARAGYGYTF. The CDR3 nucleotides are TGTGCCAGCACCGCCCGGGCGGGTTACGGCTACACCTTC.

This clone was seen only a few times. V usage is TRBV4-3 and J usage is TRBJ2-3; the match to TRBD1 covers 12 bases. From germline, CDR1 is LGHNA and CDR2 YSLEER. J lost 4 bases, V lost 3 bases, and 5 bases had no gene match. The CDR3 covers 16 residues. The CDR3: CASSHAGDRGPDTQYF. The CDR3, as DNA: TGCGCCAGCAGCCACGCCGGGGACAGGGGGCCAGATACGCAGTATTTT.

This clone has more than one count but fewer than ten. This chain joins TRBV7-2 and TRBJ2-5, with TRBD2 matching 8 bases. Trimming at V came to 5 bases and at J to 5 bases, leaving 10 bases not matched to a gene. The CDR3 spans 15 residues. Germline V gives CDR1 SGHTA, CDR2 FQGNSA. The CDR3 protein is CASSPWGTREETQYF. CDR3 bases: TGTGCCAGCAGCCCTTGGGGGACTAGGGAGGAGACCCAGTACTTC.